This entry lists 11 T cell receptor beta chains sequenced from one sample in a study of cytomegalovirus exposure and HLA in healthy donors. The PCR contained 60 Vbeta and 13 Jbeta primers. Clones were read by immunoSEQ multiplex PCR, and TCRdb kept only the in-frame ones, dropping some. The repertoire holds about 120,000 clones, about 80% seen once, with 8.8% in the top ten. Material: PBMCs. Source of these receptors: a female donor in good health and CMV-seropositive.

This clone has only one observation. The chain joins TRBV29-1 to TRBJ1-3, with D tentatively TRBD1 (5 bases). The CDR3 runs 12 residues. Per germline, CDR1 SQVTM and CDR2 ANQGSEA. V lost 7 bases and J 2 bases, leaving 9 bases between the germline ends. CDR3 protein: CSARTPGNTIYF. The CDR3 DNA reads as TGCAGCGCACGGACACCTGGAAACACCATATATTTT. Variable domain in full (rest from reference TRBV29-1 and TRBJ1-3): SAVISQKPSRDICQRGTSLTIQCQVDSQVTMMFWYRQQPGQSLTLIATANQGSEATYESGFVIDKFPISRPNLTFSTLTVSNMSPEDSSIYLCSARTPGNTIYFGEGSWLTVV.

The V gene is TRBV27, the J gene TRBJ1-2; D might be TRBD1 (6 bases). Germline V gene sequence: CDR1 MNHEY, CDR2 SMNVEV (reference sequence). V shed 2 bases and J shed 4 bases, with 14 bases lying between them. This CDR3 has 15 residues. The CDR3 here is CASSLLSAGVYGYTF. The CDR3 bases are TGTGCCAGCAGTTTACTCTCGGCAGGGGTCTATGGCTACACCTTC.

V usage is TRBV5-1 and J usage is TRBJ2-1; 11 bases are shared with TRBD2. The CDR3 is made up of 15 amino acids. The V segment lost 7 bases and the J segment 4 bases; nucleotides outside the gene matches: 7. Germline CDR1 reads SGHRS; CDR2 reads YFSETQ. The CDR3 nucleotides read TGCGCCAGCTCTCCTAGCGGGGGGAGGTACAATGAGCAGTTCTTC. The encoded protein is CASSPSGGRYNEQFF.

The gene calls are TRBV5-6 and TRBJ2-7, with a tentative D call TRBD2 (6 bases). The CDR3 extends over 16 amino acids. Trimming stripped 4 bases from V and 2 bases from J, with 19 bases between. Germline V gives CDR1 SGHDT, CDR2 YYEEEE. CDR3 sequence reads: CASSPLGQGGTYEQYF. Here the CDR3 DNA reads TGTGCCAGCAGCCCCTTGGGGCAGGGAGGTACCTACGAGCAGTACTTC. Together with reference TRBV5-6 and TRBJ2-7, the CDR3 gives the full variable domain: DAGVTQSPTHLIKTRGQQVTLRCSPKSGHDTVSWYQQALGQGPQFIFQYYEEEERQRGNFPDRFSGHQFPNYSSELNVNALLLGDSALYLCASSPLGQGGTYEQYFGPGTRLTVT.

The chain uses TRBV10-3 and TRBJ1-1; possibly TRBD1 for D (5 bases). The germline CDR1 and CDR2 sequences are ENHRY and SYGVKD. V was cut by 2 bases and J by 4 bases, with 11 bases left in between. The CDR3 totals 14 residues. CDR3 coding DNA: TGTGCCATCAGTGAGGGAGGGACCCCCACTGAAGCTTTCTTT. Translation: CAISEGGTPTEAFF.

The genes are TRBV5-4 and TRBJ1-1; 7 bases line up with TRBD1. The CDR3 contains 15 residues. The V gene end was trimmed by 2 bases and the J gene end by 2 bases; junction bases not matched to a gene: 6. Germline V gene data show CDR1 as SGHNT and CDR2 as YYREEE (reference sequence). The CDR3 loop reads CASSFGGDSNTEAFF. The CDR3 nucleotides are TGTGCCAGCAGCTTCGGGGGGGACAGCAACACTGAAGCTTTCTTT.

J is TRBJ1-1 and V is TRBV5-1, with D perhaps TRBD1 (5 bases). CDR1 and CDR2 (germline): SGHRS, YFSETQ. This CDR3 comprises 14 residues. Trimming left V 2 bases short and J 0 bases short, with 8 bases between. The CDR3 coding sequence is TGCGCCAGCAGCTTACAGGTCATGAACACTGAAGCTTTCTTT. It is translated as CASSLQVMNTEAFF.

The chain combines TRBV29-1 with TRBJ1-1; 8 nucleotides match TRBD1. CDR3 length: 13 residues. Trimming took 7 bases from V and 5 from J; bases not matched to a gene: 9. Germline CDR1 is SQVTM and CDR2 is ANQGSEA. CDR3 protein: CSATAQGGTEAFF. CDR3 coding DNA: TGCAGCGCCACGGCACAGGGGGGGACTGAAGCTTTCTTT. The full variable domain, in which reference TRBV29-1 and TRBJ1-1 provide the parts outside the CDR3, is SAVISQKPSRDICQRGTSLTIQCQVDSQVTMMFWYRQQPGQSLTLIATANQGSEATYESGFVIDKFPISRPNLTFSTLTVSNMSPEDSSIYLCSATAQGGTEAFFGQGTRLTVV.

The gene calls are TRBV5-1 and TRBJ1-1; 7 positions match TRBD1. Germline lookup yields CDR1 SGHRS and CDR2 YFSETQ. This CDR3 spans 13 amino acids. Germline trimming cut 7 bases from V and 3 bases from J; bases unmatched to any gene: 6. For the CDR3, the DNA is TGCGCCAGCGGACGCGACAGGGACACTGAAGCTTTCTTT. Translated, it gives CASGRDRDTEAFF.

The CDR3 region has the DNA TGTGCCAGCAGCTTAGCGCGTGGAGTAGAGACCCAGTACTTC. The encoded protein is CASSLARGVETQYF. The chain joins TRBV7-6 to TRBJ2-5; no clear D gene. The length of the CDR3 is 14 residues. Trimming took 0 bases from V and 4 from J, leaving 9 bases between them. Germline CDR1 reads SGHVS; CDR2 reads FNYEAQ.

The V call is TRBV5-5, the J call TRBJ2-5; tentatively, D is TRBD2 (6 bases). From germline, CDR1 is SGHKS and CDR2 YYEKEE (reference sequence). Trimming left V 3 bases short and J 2 bases short, with 8 bases between. CDR3 length equals 13 residues. CDR3 bases: TGTGCCAGCAGCTACGGGACTCAAGAGACCCAGTACTTC. It translates to CASSYGTQETQYF.